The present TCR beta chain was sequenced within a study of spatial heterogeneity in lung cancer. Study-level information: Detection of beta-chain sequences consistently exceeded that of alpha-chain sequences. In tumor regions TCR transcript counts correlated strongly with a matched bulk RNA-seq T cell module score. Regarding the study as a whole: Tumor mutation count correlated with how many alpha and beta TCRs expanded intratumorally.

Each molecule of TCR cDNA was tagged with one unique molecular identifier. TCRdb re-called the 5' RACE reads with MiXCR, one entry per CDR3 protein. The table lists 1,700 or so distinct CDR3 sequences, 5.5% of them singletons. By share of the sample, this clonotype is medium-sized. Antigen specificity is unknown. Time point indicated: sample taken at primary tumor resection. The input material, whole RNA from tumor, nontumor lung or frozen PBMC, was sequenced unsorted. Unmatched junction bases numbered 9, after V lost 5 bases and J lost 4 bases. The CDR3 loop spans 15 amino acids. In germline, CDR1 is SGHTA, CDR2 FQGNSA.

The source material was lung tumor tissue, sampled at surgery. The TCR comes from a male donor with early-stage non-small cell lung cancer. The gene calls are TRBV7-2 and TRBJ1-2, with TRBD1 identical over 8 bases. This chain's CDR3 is CASSTRTGYGYGYTF. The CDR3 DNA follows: TGTGCCAGCAGCACGCGGACAGGGTACGGCTATGGCTACACCTTC. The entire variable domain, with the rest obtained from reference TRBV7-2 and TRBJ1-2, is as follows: GAGVSQSPSNKVTEKGKDVELRCDPISGHTALYWYRQSLGQGLEFLIYFQGNSAPDKSGLPSDRFSAERTGGSVSTLTIQRTQQEDSAVYLCASSTRTGYGYGYTFGSGTRLTVV.